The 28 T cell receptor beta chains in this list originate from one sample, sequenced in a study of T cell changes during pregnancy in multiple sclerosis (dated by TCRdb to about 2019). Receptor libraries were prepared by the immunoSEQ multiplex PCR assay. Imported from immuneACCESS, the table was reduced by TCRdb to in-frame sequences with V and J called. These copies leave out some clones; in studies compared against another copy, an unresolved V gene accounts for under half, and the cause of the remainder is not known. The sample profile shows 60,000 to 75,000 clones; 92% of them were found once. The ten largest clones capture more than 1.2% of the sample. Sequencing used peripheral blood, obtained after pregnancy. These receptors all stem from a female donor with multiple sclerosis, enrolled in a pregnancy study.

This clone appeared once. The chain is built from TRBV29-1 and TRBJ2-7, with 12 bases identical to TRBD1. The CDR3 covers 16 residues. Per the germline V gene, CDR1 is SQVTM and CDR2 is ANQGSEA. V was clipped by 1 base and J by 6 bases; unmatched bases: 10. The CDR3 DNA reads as TGCAGCGTTGAAGGGGGAGGGGGACAGGGGGCCCGCGAGCAGTACTTC. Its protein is CSVEGGGGQGAREQYF.

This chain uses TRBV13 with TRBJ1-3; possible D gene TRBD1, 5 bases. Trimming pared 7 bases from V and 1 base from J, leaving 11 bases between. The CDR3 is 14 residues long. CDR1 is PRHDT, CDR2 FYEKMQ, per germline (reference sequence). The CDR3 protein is CASTTRGSGNTIYF. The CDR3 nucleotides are TGTGCCAGCACCACCCGGGGGTCTGGAAACACCATATATTTT.

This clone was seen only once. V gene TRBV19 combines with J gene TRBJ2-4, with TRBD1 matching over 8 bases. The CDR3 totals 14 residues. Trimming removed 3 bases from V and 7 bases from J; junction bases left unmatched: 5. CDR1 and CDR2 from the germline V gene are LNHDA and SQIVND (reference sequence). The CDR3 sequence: CASSILDRANIQYF. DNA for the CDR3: TGTGCCAGTAGTATCTTGGACAGGGCGAACATTCAGTACTTC.

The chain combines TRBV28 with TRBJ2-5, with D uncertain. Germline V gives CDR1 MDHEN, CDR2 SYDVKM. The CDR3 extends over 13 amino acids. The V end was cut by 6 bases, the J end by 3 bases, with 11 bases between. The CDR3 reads CASSVPAKETQYF. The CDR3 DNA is TGTGCCAGCAGCGTTCCAGCGAAAGAGACCCAGTACTTC.

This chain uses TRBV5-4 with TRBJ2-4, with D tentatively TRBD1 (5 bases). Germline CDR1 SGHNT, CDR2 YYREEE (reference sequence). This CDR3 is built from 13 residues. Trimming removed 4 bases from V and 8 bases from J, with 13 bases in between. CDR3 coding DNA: TGTGCCAGCAGCCCCCCCAGGGTCGACATTCAGTACTTC. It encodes CASSPPRVDIQYF. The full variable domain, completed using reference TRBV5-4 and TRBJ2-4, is ETGVTQSPTHLIKTRGQQVTLRCSSQSGHNTVSWYQQALGQGPQFIFQYYREEENGRGNFPPRFSGLQFPNYSSELNVNALELDDSALYLCASSPPRVDIQYFGAGTRLSVL.

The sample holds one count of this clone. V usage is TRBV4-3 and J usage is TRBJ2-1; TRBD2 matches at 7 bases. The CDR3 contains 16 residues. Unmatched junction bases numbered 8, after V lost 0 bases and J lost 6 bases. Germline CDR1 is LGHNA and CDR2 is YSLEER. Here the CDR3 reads CASSQETAGSLNEQFF. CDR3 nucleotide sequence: TGCGCCAGCAGCCAAGAGACAGCGGGGTCCCTCAATGAGCAGTTCTTC.

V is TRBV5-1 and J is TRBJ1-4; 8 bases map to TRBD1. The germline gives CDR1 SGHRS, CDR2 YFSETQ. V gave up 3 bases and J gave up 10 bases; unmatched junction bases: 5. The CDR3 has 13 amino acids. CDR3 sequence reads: CASSSDRERKLFF. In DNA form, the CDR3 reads TGCGCCAGCAGCTCGGACAGGGAAAGAAAACTGTTTTTT.

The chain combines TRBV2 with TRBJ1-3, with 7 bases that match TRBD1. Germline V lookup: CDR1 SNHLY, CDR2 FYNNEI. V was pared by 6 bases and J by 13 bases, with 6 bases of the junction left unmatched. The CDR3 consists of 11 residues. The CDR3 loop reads CASRLDRVIYF. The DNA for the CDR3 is TGTGCCAGCAGACTCGACAGGGTTATATATTTT.

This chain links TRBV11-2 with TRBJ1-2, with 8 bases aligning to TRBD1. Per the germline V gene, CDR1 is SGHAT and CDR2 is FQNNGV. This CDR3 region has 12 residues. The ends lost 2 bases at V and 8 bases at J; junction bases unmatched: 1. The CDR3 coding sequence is TGTGCCAGCAGCTTACCAGGGGGCGGCTACACCTTC. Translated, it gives CASSLPGGGYTF.

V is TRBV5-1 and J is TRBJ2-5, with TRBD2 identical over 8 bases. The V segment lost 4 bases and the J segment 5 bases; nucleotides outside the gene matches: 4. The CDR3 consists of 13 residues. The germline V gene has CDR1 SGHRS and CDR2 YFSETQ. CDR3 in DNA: TGCGCCAGCAGCACGGGAGGGGGTGAGACCCAGTACTTC. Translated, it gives CASSTGGGETQYF.

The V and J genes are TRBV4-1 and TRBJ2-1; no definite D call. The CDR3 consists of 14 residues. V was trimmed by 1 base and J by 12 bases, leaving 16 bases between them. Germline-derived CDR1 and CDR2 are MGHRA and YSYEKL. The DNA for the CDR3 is TGCGCCAGCAGCCAAGCCAGCCGTCTAGTGTCGCAGTTCTTC. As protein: CASSQASRLVSQFF.

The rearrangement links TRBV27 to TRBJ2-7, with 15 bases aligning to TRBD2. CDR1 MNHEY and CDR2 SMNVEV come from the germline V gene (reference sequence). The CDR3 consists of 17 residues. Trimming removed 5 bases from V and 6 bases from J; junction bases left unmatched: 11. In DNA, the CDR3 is TGTGCCAGCAGTCTGACCGGGACTAGCGGGAGGATTAGCGAGCAGTACTTC. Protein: CASSLTGTSGRISEQYF.

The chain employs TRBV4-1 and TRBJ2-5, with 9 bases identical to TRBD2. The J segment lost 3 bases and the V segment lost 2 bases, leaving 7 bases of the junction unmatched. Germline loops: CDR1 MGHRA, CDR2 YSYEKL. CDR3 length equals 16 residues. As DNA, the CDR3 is TGCGCCAGCAGCCAACCCCTGGGACTAGCAGAAGAGACCCAGTACTTC. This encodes CASSQPLGLAEETQYF.

DNA of the CDR3: TGTGCCAGCACAGGTGGGTTTAATCAGCCCCAGCATTTT. Protein: CASTGGFNQPQHF. J is TRBJ1-5 and V is TRBV27; D uncertain. The CDR3 length is 13 residues. The germline V gene encodes CDR1 MNHEY and CDR2 SMNVEV (reference sequence). With 7 bases removed from V and 4 bases from J, the gap between germline ends came to 11 bases.

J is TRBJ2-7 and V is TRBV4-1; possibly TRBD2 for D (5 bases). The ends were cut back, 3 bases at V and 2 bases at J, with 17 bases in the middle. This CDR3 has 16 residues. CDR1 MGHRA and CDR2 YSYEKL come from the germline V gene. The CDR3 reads CASSHSGVASTYEQYF. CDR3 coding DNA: TGCGCCAGCAGCCATTCCGGGGTAGCGTCTACCTACGAGCAGTACTTC.

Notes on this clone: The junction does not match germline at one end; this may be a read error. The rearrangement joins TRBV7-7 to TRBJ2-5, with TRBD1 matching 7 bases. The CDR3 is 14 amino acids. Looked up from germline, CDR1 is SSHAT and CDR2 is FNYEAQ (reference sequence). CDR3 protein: CASSLQGNQETQYF. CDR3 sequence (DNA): TGTGCTAGCAGCCTACAGGGGAACCAAGAGACCCAGTACTTC.

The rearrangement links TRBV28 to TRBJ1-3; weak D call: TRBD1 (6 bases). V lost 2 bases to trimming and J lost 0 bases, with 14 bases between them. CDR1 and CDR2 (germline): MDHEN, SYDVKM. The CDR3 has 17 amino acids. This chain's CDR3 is CASSLPGGASSGNTIYF. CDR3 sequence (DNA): TGTGCCAGCAGTTTACCGGGGGGCGCCAGCTCTGGAAACACCATATATTTT.

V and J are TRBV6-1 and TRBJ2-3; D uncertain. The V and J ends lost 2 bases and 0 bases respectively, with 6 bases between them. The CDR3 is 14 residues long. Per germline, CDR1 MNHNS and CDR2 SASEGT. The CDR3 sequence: CASSEMASTDTQYF. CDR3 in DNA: TGTGCCAGCAGTGAAATGGCTAGCACAGATACGCAGTATTTT.

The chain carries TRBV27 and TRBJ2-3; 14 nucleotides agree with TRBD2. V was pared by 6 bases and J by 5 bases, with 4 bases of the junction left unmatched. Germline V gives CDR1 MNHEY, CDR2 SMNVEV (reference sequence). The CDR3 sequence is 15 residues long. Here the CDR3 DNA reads TGTGCCAGCAGCCGGACTAGCGGGAGGATAGATACGCAGTATTTT. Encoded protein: CASSRTSGRIDTQYF.

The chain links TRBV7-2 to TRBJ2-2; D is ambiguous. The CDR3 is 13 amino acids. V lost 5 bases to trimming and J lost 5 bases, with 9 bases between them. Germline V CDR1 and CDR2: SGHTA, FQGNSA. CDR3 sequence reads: CASSPVQTGELFF. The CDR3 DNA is TGTGCCAGCAGCCCCGTTCAGACCGGGGAGCTGTTTTTT.

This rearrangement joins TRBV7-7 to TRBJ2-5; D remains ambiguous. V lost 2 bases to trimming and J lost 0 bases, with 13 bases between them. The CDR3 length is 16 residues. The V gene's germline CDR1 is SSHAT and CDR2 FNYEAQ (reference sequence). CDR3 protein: CASSLRVAGNQETQYF. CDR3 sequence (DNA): TGTGCCAGCAGCTTACGAGTAGCTGGTAACCAAGAGACCCAGTACTTC.

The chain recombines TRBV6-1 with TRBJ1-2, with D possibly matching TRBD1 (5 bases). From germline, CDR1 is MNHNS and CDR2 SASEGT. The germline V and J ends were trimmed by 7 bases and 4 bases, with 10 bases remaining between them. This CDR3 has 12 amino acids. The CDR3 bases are TGTGCCAGCAAAGGACACATCTATGGCTACACCTTC. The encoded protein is CASKGHIYGYTF.

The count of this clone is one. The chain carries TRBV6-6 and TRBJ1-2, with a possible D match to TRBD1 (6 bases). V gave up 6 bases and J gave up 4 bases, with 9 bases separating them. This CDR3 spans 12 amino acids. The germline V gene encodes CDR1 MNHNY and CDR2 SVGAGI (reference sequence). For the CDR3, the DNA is TGTGCCAGCAGAAAAGGGGGCTATGGCTACACCTTC. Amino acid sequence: CASRKGGYGYTF.

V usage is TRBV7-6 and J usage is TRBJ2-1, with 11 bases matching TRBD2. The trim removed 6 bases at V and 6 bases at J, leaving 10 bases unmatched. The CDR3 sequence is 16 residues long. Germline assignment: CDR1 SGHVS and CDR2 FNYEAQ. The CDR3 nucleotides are TGTGCCAGCAGAAGTACCGGGACTAGCGGTTCCAATGAGCAGTTCTTC. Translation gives CASRSTGTSGSNEQFF.

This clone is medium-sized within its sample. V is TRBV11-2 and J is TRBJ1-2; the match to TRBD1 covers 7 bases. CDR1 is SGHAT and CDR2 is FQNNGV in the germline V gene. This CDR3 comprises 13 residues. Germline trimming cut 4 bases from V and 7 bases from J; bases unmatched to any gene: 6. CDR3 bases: TGTGCCAGCAGCTCATACAGGGGCACTGGCTACACCTTC. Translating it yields CASSSYRGTGYTF. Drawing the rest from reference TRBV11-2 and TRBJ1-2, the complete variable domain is EAGVAQSPRYKIIEKRQSVAFWCNPISGHATLYWYQQILGQGPKLLIQFQNNGVVDDSQLPKDRFSAERLKGVDSTLKIQPAKLEDSAVYLCASSSYRGTGYTFGSGTRLTVV.

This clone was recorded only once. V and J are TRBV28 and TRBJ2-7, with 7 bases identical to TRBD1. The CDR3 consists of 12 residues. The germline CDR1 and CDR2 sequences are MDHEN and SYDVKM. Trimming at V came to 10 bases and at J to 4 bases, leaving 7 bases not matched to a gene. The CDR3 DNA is TGTGCCATCCTAGACAGGGCATACGAGCAGTACTTC. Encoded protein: CAILDRAYEQYF. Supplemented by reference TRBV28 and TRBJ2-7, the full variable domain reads DVKVTQSSRYLVKRTGEKVFLECVQDMDHENMFWYRQDPGLGLRLIYFSYDVKMKEKGDIPEGYSVSREKKERFSLILESASTNQTSMYLCAILDRAYEQYFGPGTRLTVT.

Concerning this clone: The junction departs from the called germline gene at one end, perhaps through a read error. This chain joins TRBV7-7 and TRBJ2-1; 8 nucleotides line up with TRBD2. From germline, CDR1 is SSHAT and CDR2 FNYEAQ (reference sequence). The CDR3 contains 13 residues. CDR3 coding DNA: TGTGCTAGCAGCTGGAAAGCGGGGGATGAGCAGTTCTTC. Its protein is CASSWKAGDEQFF.

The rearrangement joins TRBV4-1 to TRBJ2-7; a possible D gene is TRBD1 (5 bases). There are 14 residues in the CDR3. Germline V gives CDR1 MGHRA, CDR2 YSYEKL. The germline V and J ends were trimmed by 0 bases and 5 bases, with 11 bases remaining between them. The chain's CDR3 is CASSQDRVGNEQYF. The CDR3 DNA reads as TGCGCCAGCAGCCAAGACAGGGTAGGGAACGAGCAGTACTTC.